This T cell receptor beta chain was observed in a study of blood T cell repertoires in COVID-19. Across the whole study: Researchers got acute and convalescent COVID-19 samples from the United States, Italy and Spain. Sources were T cells, B-cell-depleted T cells, or PBMCs; the material itself was cDNA or gDNA.

As processed by the authors: Estimation of nucleated cell counts relied on the amplification of reference gene primers. Generated by immunoSEQ multiplex PCR, the TCRdb table keeps only in-frame clones and is missing some. V and J calls and clone size are given by that table; D and trimming were obtained from the DNA. The profile shows 250,000 or so clones, roughly 88% of them singletons. The CDR3 runs 15 residues. Germline CDR1 is MDHEN and CDR2 is SYDVKM. V lost 3 bases and J lost 10; bases outside the gene matches: 9. This TCR derives from a woman aged 30 to 39 with active or convalescent COVID-19. The chain recombines TRBV28 with TRBJ1-4, with 9 bases fitting TRBD1. The sequencing input was peripheral blood. The CDR3 reads CASSLSGTGFRKLFF. In DNA, the CDR3 is TGTGCCAGCAGTTTGTCCGGGACAGGGTTTAGAAAACTGTTTTTT. Full variable domain (rest looked up from reference TRBV28 and TRBJ1-4): DVKVTQSSRYLVKRTGEKVFLECVQDMDHENMFWYRQDPGLGLRLIYFSYDVKMKEKGDIPEGYSVSREKKERFSLILESASTNQTSMYLCASSLSGTGFRKLFFGSGTQLSVL.